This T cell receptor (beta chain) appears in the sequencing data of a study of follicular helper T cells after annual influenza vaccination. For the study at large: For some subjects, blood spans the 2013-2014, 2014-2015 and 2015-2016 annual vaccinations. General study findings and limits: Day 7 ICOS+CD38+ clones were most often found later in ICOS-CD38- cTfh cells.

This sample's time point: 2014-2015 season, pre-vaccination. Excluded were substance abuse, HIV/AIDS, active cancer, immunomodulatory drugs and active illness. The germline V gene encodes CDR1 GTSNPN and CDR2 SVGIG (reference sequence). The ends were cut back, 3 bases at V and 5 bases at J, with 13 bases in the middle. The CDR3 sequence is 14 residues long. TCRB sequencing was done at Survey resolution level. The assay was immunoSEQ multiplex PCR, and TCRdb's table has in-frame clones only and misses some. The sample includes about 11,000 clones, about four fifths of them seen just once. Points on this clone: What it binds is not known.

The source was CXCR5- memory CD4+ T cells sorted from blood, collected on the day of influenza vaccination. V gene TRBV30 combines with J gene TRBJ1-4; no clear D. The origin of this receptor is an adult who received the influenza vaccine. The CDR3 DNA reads TGTGCCTGGAGCGACGGACGGTCGAATGAAAAACTGTTTTTT. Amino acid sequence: CAWSDGRSNEKLFF.